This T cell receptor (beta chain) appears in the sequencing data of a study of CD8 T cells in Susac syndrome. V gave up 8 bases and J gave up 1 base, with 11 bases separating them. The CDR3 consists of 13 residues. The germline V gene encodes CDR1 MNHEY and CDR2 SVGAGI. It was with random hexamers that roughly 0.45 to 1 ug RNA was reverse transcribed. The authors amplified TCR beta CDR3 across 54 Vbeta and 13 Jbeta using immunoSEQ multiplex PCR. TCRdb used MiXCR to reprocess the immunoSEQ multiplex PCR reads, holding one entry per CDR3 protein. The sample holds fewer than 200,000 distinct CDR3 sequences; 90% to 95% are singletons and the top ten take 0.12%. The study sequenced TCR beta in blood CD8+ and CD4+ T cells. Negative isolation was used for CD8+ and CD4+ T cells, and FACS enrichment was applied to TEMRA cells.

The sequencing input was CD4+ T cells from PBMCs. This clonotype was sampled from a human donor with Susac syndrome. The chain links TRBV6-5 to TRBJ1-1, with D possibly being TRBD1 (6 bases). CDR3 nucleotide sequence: TGTGCCAGCCGCCAGGGGCAGAACACTGAAGCTTTCTTT. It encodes CASRQGQNTEAFF.